These T cell receptor beta chains were read from a single sample in a study of shared clonotypes between healthy human individuals. Clones were sequenced by immunoSEQ multiplex PCR, and TCRdb holds only the in-frame ones, with some missing. The sample yields some 2.4 million clones, over 85% seen once. Sequenced: naive CD4+ T cells from PBMCs. The source is a man aged 18 to 35 in good health. Some clones in this sample may be carry-over from other donors' samples. Both conserved end residues are part of each CDR3. A D gene is named only where the DNA matches it firmly. Rows may omit the clone size; those that give it use once, few, many or a size class.

NA,TRBV5-1,NA,TRBJ1-4,TGCGCCAGCAGCCGGGGAAGTGGGGAAAAACTGTTTTTT,CASSRGSGEKLFF
NA,TRBV6-6,once,TRBJ2-5,TGTGCCAGCAGTTACTCCAGGGGAATGGTAAAGACCCAGTACTTC,CASSYSRGMVKTQYF
NA,TRBV9,NA,TRBJ2-7,TGTGCCAGCAGCGTAAGGGCAGGGTTGGACTACGAGCAGTACTTC,CASSVRAGLDYEQYF
NA,TRBV28,NA,TRBJ1-2,TGTGCCAGCAGTTTCGTTCAGGGAGCCAACTATGGCTACACCTTC,CASSFVQGANYGYTF
NA,TRBV15,NA,TRBJ2-7,TGTGCCACCAGCCACTTAGGGGGTCGTAACGAGCAGTACTTC,CATSHLGGRNEQYF
NA,TRBV29-1,NA,TRBJ2-7,TGCAGCGTTGATGAGGCAGGGGACCCCTACGAGCAGTACTTC,CSVDEAGDPYEQYF
NA,TRBV5-1,NA,TRBJ1-2,TGCGCCAGCAGCCTAATCCCCTCACGACAGGCTGGCTACACCTTC,CASSLIPSRQAGYTF
TRBD1,TRBV10-3,NA,TRBJ2-1,TGTGCCATCAGTGAACCGGACAGGGGTAGTAATGAGCAGTTCTTC,CAISEPDRGSNEQFF
NA,TRBV2,NA,TRBJ1-6,TGTGCCAGCAGCGCCATGATTTCACCCCTCCACTTT,CASSAMISPLHF
TRBD2,TRBV5-4,NA,TRBJ2-1,TGTGCCAGTCAACCGGGACTAGCGGGAAGCAATGAGCAGTTCTTC,CASQPGLAGSNEQFF
NA,TRBV5-1,NA,TRBJ1-2,TGTGCCAGCAGCTCCGTTTCCAGCTCTGGGGGCTACACCTTC,CASSSVSSSGGYTF
NA,TRBV28,NA,TRBJ2-4,TGTGCCAGCAGTCACAACTTGGGGCCCCTAGCCAAAAACATTCAGTACTTC,CASSHNLGPLAKNIQYF
NA,TRBV25-1,once,TRBJ2-4,TGTGCCAGCAGTGACGGGGGCGTAGCCAAAAACATTCAGTACTTC,CASSDGGVAKNIQYF
TRBD1,TRBV18,NA,TRBJ2-7,TGTGCCAGCTCACCCCGCCAGTATATACAGTTATCCGAGGGACAGAAAAAGTACTTC,CASSPRQYIQLSEGQKKYF
TRBD2,TRBV27,NA,TRBJ2-3,TGTGCCAGCAGGGTCCTCGGTCCGGGACTAGCGGGAGGGGCCCATACTAGCACAGATACGCAGTATTTT,CASRVLGPGLAGGAHTSTDTQYF
NA,TRBV4-2,NA,TRBJ2-1,TGTGCCAGCAGCCAAGACAGGGGCTCCTACAATGAGCAGTTCTTC,CASSQDRGSYNEQFF
TRBD2,TRBV5-1,NA,TRBJ2-7,TGCGCCAGCAGCTCCCTAGCGGAGAGCTCCTACGAGCAGTACTTC,CASSSLAESSYEQYF
NA,TRBV5-6,NA,TRBJ2-5,TGTGCCAGCAGCTTGGAGACAGGTTACGAGACCCAGTACTTC,CASSLETGYETQYF
NA,TRBV5-8,NA,TRBJ2-7,TGTGCCAGCTTGATCACTTACGGCTACGAGCAGTACTTC,CASLITYGYEQYF
NA,TRBV7-2,NA,TRBJ2-7,TGTGCCAGCAGCTCCCGGGTAGCGGAGGCCTACGAGCAGTACTTC,CASSSRVAEAYEQYF
TRBD1,TRBV28,once,TRBJ2-2,TGTGCCAGCAGTTTGACAGGGGATCGTGCCGGGGAGCTGTTTTTT,CASSLTGDRAGELFF
NA,TRBV7-9,NA,TRBJ1-1,TGTGCCAGCAGCCAAGTACTACAGGGTTTTCCAGCTTTCTTT,CASSQVLQGFPAFF
TRBD1,TRBV28,NA,TRBJ2-7,TGTGCCAGCAGTTCGACAGGGCGTGGGCAGTACTTC,CASSSTGRGQYF
NA,TRBV30,once,TRBJ2-1,TGTGCCTGGAGGGCGGGCCTCCCCTCCAGCTCCTACAATGAGCAGTTCTTC,CAWRAGLPSSSYNEQFF
NA,TRBV6-1,NA,TRBJ2-7,TGTGCCAGCAAATCAGGCTTCGCTAGCTCCTACGAGCAGTACTTC,CASKSGFASSYEQYF
NA,TRBV27,NA,TRBJ2-7,TGTGCCAGTTGGGCCAGGGCACCCCCAGGAAGGGACGAGCAGTACTTC,CASWARAPPGRDEQYF
NA,TRBV7-2,NA,TRBJ2-7,TGTGCCAGCACCCTAGGGGGGGCGCAAAGCTACGAGCAGTACTTC,CASTLGGAQSYEQYF
TRBD1,TRBV6-5,NA,TRBJ1-2,TGTGCCAGCAGTTACTCGGGACAGGGCTATGGCTACACCTTC,CASSYSGQGYGYTF
TRBD2,TRBV19,NA,TRBJ2-1,TGTGCCAGTAGTATGGGTGGGGGGGTCAATGAGCAGTTCTTC,CASSMGGGVNEQFF
NA,TRBV30,NA,TRBJ2-1,TGTGCCCGACGGCGGACTACCTACAATGAGCAGTTCTTC,CARRRTTYNEQFF
NA,TRBV5-4,NA,TRBJ2-1,TGTGCCAGCAGTGCAGGGTCAGGGCAGGTCTACAATGAGCAGTTCTTC,CASSAGSGQVYNEQFF
TRBD2,TRBV9,NA,TRBJ2-5,TGTGCCAGCAGCGTAGACGGGAGGGCCCCAGAGACCCAGTACTTC,CASSVDGRAPETQYF
NA,TRBV27,NA,TRBJ2-7,TGTGCCAGCAGTTTACGGTCCTACGAGCAGTACTTC,CASSLRSYEQYF
NA,TRBV7-9,NA,TRBJ1-1,TGTGCCAGCAGCCGCCGAGGGGATGAAGCTTTCTTT,CASSRRGDEAFF
TRBD1,TRBV5-1,NA,TRBJ2-7,TGCGCCAGCAGCTTAAGGGGACAGGGGTCCTACGAGCAGTACTTC,CASSLRGQGSYEQYF
TRBD2,TRBV7-3,NA,TRBJ2-7,TGTGCCAGCAGCTTAAACAGCGGGAGGATGTACGAGCAGTACTTC,CASSLNSGRMYEQYF
NA,TRBV10-3,NA,TRBJ2-3,TGTGCCACAAGGGACCCCCGAGGCCCAGATACGCAGTATTTT,CATRDPRGPDTQYF
NA,TRBV13,once,TRBJ1-1,TGTGCCAGCAGCTTATATCGGTTTGGACAGATGAACACTGAAGCTTTCTTT,CASSLYRFGQMNTEAFF
NA,TRBV28,NA,TRBJ1-4,TGTGCCAGCAGTTTAGGGGGACGGAACCATGAAAAACTGTTTTTT,CASSLGGRNHEKLFF
NA,TRBV2,NA,TRBJ2-7,TGTGCCAGCAGTGTGAGGGGCGAGCAGTACTTC,CASSVRGEQYF
NA,TRBV12-5,NA,TRBJ2-1,TGTGCTAGTGGTTTCGGAGACGACAGGGAGGTTGAGCAGTTCTTC,CASGFGDDREVEQFF
NA,TRBV27,NA,TRBJ2-3,TGTGCCAGCAGGCTATTTAGCACAGATACGCAGTATTTT,CASRLFSTDTQYF
NA,TRBV5-1,few,TRBJ2-1,TGCGCCAGCAGCTTGGACAGGGCCTACAATGAGCAGTTCTTC,CASSLDRAYNEQFF
NA,TRBV30,NA,TRBJ2-7,TGTGCCTGGGGTAGGGGGGGATCCTACGAGCAGTACTTC,CAWGRGGSYEQYF
NA,TRBV2,NA,TRBJ1-2,TGTGCCAGCCTTCCCGAGAGGGACGGTTGGTTCTATGGCTACACCTTC,CASLPERDGWFYGYTF
NA,TRBV7-9,NA,TRBJ1-5,TGTGCCAGCAGCAACCGCGGGGGGGTTTTAGGGAGCAATCAGCCCCAGCATTTT,CASSNRGGVLGSNQPQHF
TRBD2,TRBV7-9,NA,TRBJ2-3,TGTGCCAGCAGCTTTCCACTAGCGAACACAGATACGCAGTATTTT,CASSFPLANTDTQYF
NA,TRBV7-3,NA,TRBJ2-3,TGTGCCAGCAGCTTAGGCAGACACACAGATACGCAGTATTTT,CASSLGRHTDTQYF